The sequence of this T cell receptor (beta chain) was determined in a study of control samples from healthy donors and cancer patients. V was trimmed by 7 bases and J by 6 bases, leaving 9 bases between them. The germline CDR1 and CDR2 sequences are LNHDA and SQIVND (reference sequence). The length of the CDR3 is 12 residues. This clone has only a few counts. Assay used: immunoSEQ multiplex PCR; TCRdb lists only in-frame clones, some missing. The table includes around 180,000 clones, around nine tenths detected once. The sequenced sample consisted of blood. The clonotype originates from a young woman in good health. The rearrangement uses TRBV19 and TRBJ2-2, with D tentatively TRBD1 (5 bases). The chain's CDR3 is CASTEGAGELFF. The CDR3 region has the DNA TGTGCCAGTACTGAAGGGGCCGGGGAGCTGTTTTTT.